Following are 10 T cell receptor beta chains from one sample sequenced in a study of siplizumab effects on memory and regulatory T cells. Only in-frame clones appear in the TCRdb table, and some are missing; sequencing was by immunoSEQ multiplex PCR. The repertoire holds approximately 100,000 clones, with around 95% as singletons. The sequencing input was non-Treg CD4+ T cells sorted from blood. The receptors come from a human donor in good health.

This chain uses TRBV15 with TRBJ2-7; a weak D match, TRBD1 (7 bases). The CDR3 runs to 17 residues. The V end was cut by 1 base, the J end by 2 bases, with 18 bases between. CDR1 and CDR2 (germline): LNHNV, YYDKDF (reference sequence). This CDR3 is CATSRGGGTDNPYEQYF. CDR3 nucleotides: TGTGCCACCAGCAGAGGGGGCGGGACAGATAATCCCTACGAGCAGTACTTC.

The chain joins TRBV11-1 to TRBJ2-7, with D perhaps matching TRBD1 (6 bases). The ends were cut back, 2 bases at V and 2 bases at J, with 7 bases in the middle. The CDR3 loop spans 13 amino acids. Germline-derived CDR1 and CDR2 are SGHAT and FQDESV (reference sequence). The CDR3 DNA follows: TGTGCCAGCAGCTTACAGGGGACCTACGAGCAGTACTTC. Encoded protein: CASSLQGTYEQYF.

This sequence joins TRBV29-1 and TRBJ1-2; D is undetermined. The CDR3 runs to 12 residues. The V end was cut by 5 bases, the J end by 0 bases, with 7 bases between. CDR1 and CDR2 from the germline V gene are SQVTM and ANQGSEA. The CDR3 DNA is TGCAGCGTTTTGGGCTCTAACTATGGCTACACCTTC. Encoded protein: CSVLGSNYGYTF.

The rearrangement uses TRBV19 and TRBJ1-1; a possible D gene is TRBD1 (5 bases). This CDR3 contains 13 residues. From germline, CDR1 is LNHDA and CDR2 SQIVND (reference sequence). With 10 bases removed from V and 0 bases from J, the gap between germline ends came to 12 bases. The CDR3 sequence is CATLDTLNTEAFF. In nucleotides, the CDR3 is TGTGCCACCCTGGACACCCTGAACACTGAAGCTTTCTTT.

The genes are TRBV4-3 and TRBJ2-4; D remains ambiguous. The CDR3 loop spans 14 amino acids. V was trimmed by 4 bases and J by 5 bases, leaving 12 bases between them. CDR1 LGHNA and CDR2 YSLEER come from the germline V gene. The chain's CDR3 is CASSPQLAENIQYF. DNA for the CDR3: TGCGCCAGCAGCCCCCAATTGGCCGAAAACATTCAGTACTTC.

The rearrangement uses TRBV2 and TRBJ1-1; a possible D gene is TRBD1 (5 bases). V was clipped by 7 bases and J by 1 base, with 16 bases between them. In germline, CDR1 is SNHLY, CDR2 FYNNEI. The CDR3 contains 15 residues. The CDR3 bases are TGTGCCAGCAATAGGCAGGGCTCTGGGAACACTGAAGCTTTCTTT. This gives the protein CASNRQGSGNTEAFF. The full variable domain, completed using reference TRBV2 and TRBJ1-1, is EPEVTQTPSHQVTQMGQEVILRCVPISNHLYFYWYRQILGQKVEFLVSFYNNEISEKSEIFDDQFSVERPDGSNFTLKIRSTKLEDSAMYFCASNRQGSGNTEAFFGQGTRLTVV.

The gene calls are TRBV5-1 and TRBJ2-1, with no clear D. The length of the CDR3 is 13 residues. V lost 0 bases and J lost 5, with 6 bases in between. Looked up from germline, CDR1 is SGHRS and CDR2 is YFSETQ. DNA of the CDR3: TGCGCCAGCAGCTTGGGGCCAGACAATGAGCAGTTCTTC. Protein: CASSLGPDNEQFF.

The chain recombines TRBV5-1 with TRBJ2-7; D is uncertain. The CDR3 is made up of 13 amino acids. Looked up from germline, CDR1 is SGHRS and CDR2 is YFSETQ. Trimming stripped 0 bases from V and 3 bases from J, with 7 bases between. The CDR3 region is CASSLELLYEQYF. CDR3 nucleotides: TGCGCCAGCAGCTTGGAGCTCCTCTACGAGCAGTACTTC. Using reference TRBV5-1 and TRBJ2-7 for the parts outside the CDR3, the full variable domain is KAGVTQTPRYLIKTRGQQVTLSCSPISGHRSVSWYQQTPGQGLQFLFEYFSETQRNKGNFPGRFSGRQFSNSRSEMNVSTLELGDSALYLCASSLELLYEQYFGPGTRLTVT.

The chain has TRBV7-3 and TRBJ2-4; D could derive from TRBD1 or TRBD2 (5 bases each). Germline CDR1 reads SGHTA; CDR2 reads FQGTGA. CDR3 size: 11 residues. Deletions cut 5 bases from V and 13 bases from J, with 12 bases between. The CDR3 loop reads CASSERGPQYF. The CDR3 bases are TGTGCCAGCAGCGAAAGGGGACCCCAGTACTTC.

The V and J genes are TRBV19 and TRBJ1-1; 7 bases map to TRBD1. The V gene end was trimmed by 8 bases and the J gene end by 10 bases; junction bases not matched to a gene: 19. The CDR3 is 15 residues long. CDR1 is LNHDA and CDR2 is SQIVND in the germline V gene (reference sequence). The CDR3 loop is CASFFGDSGLDGAFF. The CDR3 DNA reads TGTGCCAGTTTCTTCGGGGACAGCGGGTTGGATGGAGCTTTCTTT.